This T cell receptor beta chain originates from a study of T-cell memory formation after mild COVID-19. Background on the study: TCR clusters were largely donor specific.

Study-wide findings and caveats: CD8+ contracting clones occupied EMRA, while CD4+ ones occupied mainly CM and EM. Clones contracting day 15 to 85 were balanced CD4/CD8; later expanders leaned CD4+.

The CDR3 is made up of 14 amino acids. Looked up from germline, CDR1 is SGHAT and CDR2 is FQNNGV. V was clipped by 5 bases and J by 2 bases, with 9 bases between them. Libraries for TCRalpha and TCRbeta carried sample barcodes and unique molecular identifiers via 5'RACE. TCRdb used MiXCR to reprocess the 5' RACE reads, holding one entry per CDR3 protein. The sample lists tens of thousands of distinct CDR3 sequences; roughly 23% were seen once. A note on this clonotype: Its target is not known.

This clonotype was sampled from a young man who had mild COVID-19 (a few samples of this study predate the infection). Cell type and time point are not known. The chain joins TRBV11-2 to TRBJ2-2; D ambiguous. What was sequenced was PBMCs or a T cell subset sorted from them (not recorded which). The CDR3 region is CASSGLLNTGELFF. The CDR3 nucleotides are TGTGCCAGCAGCGGGCTACTCAACACCGGGGAGCTGTTTTTT.